The next 10 T cell receptor beta chains were all read from a single sample in a study of T cells in Graves' hyperthyroidism and ophthalmopathy. What was amplified from RNA transcripts were TCR beta CDR3 regions. The primer set for the first-round RT-PCR of the TCR CDR3 was HTBI. Via MiXCR, TCRdb re-called the multiplex PCR reads, giving one row per CDR3 protein. This sample yields fewer than 500,000 distinct CDR3 sequences, of which roughly 13% are seen a single time; around 21% belongs to the top ten. Sample: blood. These receptors all stem from a man younger than 45 with Graves' hyperthyroidism that later progressed to Graves' ophthalmopathy.

The chain employs TRBV7-9 and TRBJ2-2, with 9 bases identical to TRBD1. This CDR3 is 16 amino acids long. CDR1 is SEHNR, CDR2 FQNEAQ, per germline (reference sequence). V lost 5 bases and J lost 0; bases outside the gene matches: 4. Written as DNA, the CDR3 is TGTGCCAGCAGCCCCGGGACAGGGCCGAACACCGGGGAGCTGTTTTTT. Translated, it gives CASSPGTGPNTGELFF.

This clonotype was picked up many times. The V call is TRBV7-9, the J call TRBJ1-1; TRBD1 matches 12 bases. The CDR3 runs to 18 residues. The V gene end was trimmed by 5 bases and the J gene end by 4 bases; junction bases not matched to a gene: 14. Germline V gene sequence: CDR1 SEHNR, CDR2 FQNEAQ (reference sequence). The CDR3 nucleotides read TGTGCCAGCAGCCCCTGGGACAGGGGGCGCCCGGGTAGCACTGAAGCTTTCTTT. Residues: CASSPWDRGRPGSTEAFF. The variable domain in full, with the rest retrieved from reference TRBV7-9 and TRBJ1-1, is DTGVSQNPRHKITKRGQNVTFRCDPISEHNRLYWYRQTLGQGPEFLTYFQNEAQLEKSRLLSDRFSAERPKGSFSTLEIQRTEQGDSAMYLCASSPWDRGRPGSTEAFFGQGTRLTVV.

This clonotype was seen at least ten times. The genes are TRBV5-1 and TRBJ1-5; D is unclear. Germline values: CDR1 SGHRS, CDR2 YFSETQ. The CDR3 spans 14 residues. Trimming left V 5 bases short and J 4 bases short, with 13 bases between. In DNA, the CDR3 is TGCGCCAGCAGAGAGGGAGCGGTAAATCAGCCCCAGCATTTT. Protein sequence: CASREGAVNQPQHF.

This clonotype showed up many times. The V call is TRBV28, the J call TRBJ2-5; TRBD2 agrees at 8 bases. CDR1 is MDHEN and CDR2 is SYDVKM in the germline V gene. The CDR3 covers 16 residues. The V and J ends lost 3 bases and 2 bases, in that order; junction bases with no gene match: 8. The chain's CDR3 is CASSFRIAGLQETQYF. The DNA for the CDR3 is TGTGCCAGCAGTTTCCGGATAGCGGGGCTTCAAGAGACCCAGTACTTC.

This clonotype appeared a few times. The rearrangement joins TRBV15 to TRBJ2-7; D might be TRBD1 or TRBD2, each matching 7 bases. In germline, CDR1 is LNHNV, CDR2 YYDKDF (reference sequence). The CDR3 extends over 19 amino acids. The ends were cut back, 5 bases at V and 4 bases at J, with 30 bases in the middle. CDR3: CATSSSGARGGWKDYEQYF. In DNA form, the CDR3 reads TGTGCCACCAGCTCAAGCGGGGCCAGGGGGGGTTGGAAGGATTACGAGCAGTACTTC.

In regard to this clonotype: A much larger clone lies one base from this, so it may be a read error. J is TRBJ1-6 and V is TRBV12-3 or TRBV12-4, with a possible D match to TRBD1 (6 bases). The CDR3 extends over 13 amino acids. CDR3 nucleotide sequence: TGTGCCAGCAGGGGGGGCCGGAATTCACCCCCCCACTTT. Translating it yields CASRGGRNSPPHF.

Only a few counts were recorded for this clonotype. CDR3 amino acids: CSVDGGWGTEAFF. Here the CDR3 DNA reads TGCAGCGTTGACGGGGGTTGGGGCACTGAAGCTTTCTTT. The chain combines TRBV29-1 with TRBJ1-1; TRBD1 is a possible D gene (5 bases). The CDR3 spans 13 residues. CDR1 is SQVTM and CDR2 is ANQGSEA in the germline V gene. V dropped 3 bases and J dropped 4 bases, with 12 bases sitting between them.

To note about this clonotype: A read error may account for a junction end that differs from germline. In DNA form, the CDR3 reads TGCAGTGCTAGAGATCTAGGACAGTCAGCTAACTGTGGCTACACCTTC. Its protein is CSARDLGQSANCGYTF. The chain links TRBV20-1 to TRBJ1-2; weak D call: TRBD1 (6 bases). The CDR3 length is 16 residues. Germline V gene sequence: CDR1 DFQATT, CDR2 SNEGSKA (reference sequence).

This clonotype was detected many times. J is TRBJ2-3 and V is TRBV20-1; 8 nucleotides line up with TRBD2. The CDR3 contains 15 residues. Germline lookup yields CDR1 DFQATT and CDR2 SNEGSKA (reference sequence). V shed 3 bases and J 1 base; nucleotides not matched to a gene: 6. CDR3 amino acids: CSARRGRGGTDTQYF. DNA for the CDR3: TGCAGTGCTAGGCGCGGGCGGGGGGGCACAGATACGCAGTATTTT.

This clonotype was recorded at least ten times. The chain combines TRBV11-2 with TRBJ2-4, with 8 bases that match TRBD1. CDR1 and CDR2 (germline): SGHAT, FQNNGV. Trimming removed 3 bases from V and 7 bases from J; junction bases left unmatched: 2. This CDR3 has 13 residues. This CDR3 reads CASSLDRVNIQYF. Here the CDR3 DNA reads TGTGCCAGCAGCTTGGACAGGGTCAACATTCAGTACTTC.